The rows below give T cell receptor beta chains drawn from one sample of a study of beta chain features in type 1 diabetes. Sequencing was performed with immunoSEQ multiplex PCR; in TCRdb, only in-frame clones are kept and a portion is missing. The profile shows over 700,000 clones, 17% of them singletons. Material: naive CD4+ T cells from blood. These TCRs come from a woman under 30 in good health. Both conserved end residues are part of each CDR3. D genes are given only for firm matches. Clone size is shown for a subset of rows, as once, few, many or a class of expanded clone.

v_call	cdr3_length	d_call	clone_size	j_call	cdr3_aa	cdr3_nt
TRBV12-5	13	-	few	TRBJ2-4	CATCGIAKNIQYF	TGTGCTACTTGCGGGATAGCCAAAAACATTCAGTACTTC
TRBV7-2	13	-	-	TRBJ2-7	CASSFSMAYEQYF	TGTGCCAGCAGCTTCTCGATGGCCTACGAGCAGTACTTC
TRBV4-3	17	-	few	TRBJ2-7	CASSQERTQGVNYEQYF	TGCGCCAGCAGCCAAGAGAGAACACAAGGAGTGAACTACGAGCAGTACTTC
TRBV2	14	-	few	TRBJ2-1	CASSWGRTNNEQFF	TGTGCCAGCAGTTGGGGAAGGACTAACAATGAGCAGTTCTTC
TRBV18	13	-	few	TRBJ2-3	CASLGQRTDTQYF	TGTGCCAGCTTGGGACAACGCACAGATACGCAGTATTTT
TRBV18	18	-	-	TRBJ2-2	CASSPNPDPTSGTGELFF	TGTGCCAGCTCACCAAATCCAGACCCAACCTCTGGCACCGGGGAGCTGTTTTTT
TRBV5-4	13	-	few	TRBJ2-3	CASSYRGTDTQYF	TGTGCCAGCAGCTATAGGGGCACAGATACGCAGTATTTT
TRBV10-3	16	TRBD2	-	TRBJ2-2	CATQGTSGSGAGELFF	TGTGCCACCCAAGGGACTAGCGGGAGTGGCGCCGGGGAGCTGTTTTTT
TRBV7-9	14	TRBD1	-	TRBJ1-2	CASSRKGQGEGYTF	TGTGCCAGCAGCCGCAAAGGACAGGGAGAGGGCTACACCTTC
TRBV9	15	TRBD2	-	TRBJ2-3	CASSEGTSGTDTQYF	TGTGCCAGCAGCGAAGGGACTAGCGGCACAGATACGCAGTATTTT
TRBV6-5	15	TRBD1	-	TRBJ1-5	CASRSGGLSNQPQHF	TGTGCCAGCAGATCAGGGGGTTTGAGCAATCAGCCCCAGCATTTT
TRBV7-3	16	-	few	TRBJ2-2	CASSLLRGATSGELFF	TGTGCCAGCAGCTTACTCAGGGGCGCGACGTCCGGGGAGCTGTTTTTT
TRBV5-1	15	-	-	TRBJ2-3	CASSLFGGSTDTQYF	TGCGCCAGCAGCTTGTTCGGGGGTTCCACAGATACGCAGTATTTT
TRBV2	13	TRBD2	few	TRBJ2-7	CASSDSGRGEQYF	TGTGCCAGCAGTGATTCAGGGCGGGGGGAGCAGTACTTC
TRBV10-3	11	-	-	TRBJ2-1	CAIMGRGEQFF	TGTGCCATCATGGGCCGGGGTGAGCAGTTCTTC
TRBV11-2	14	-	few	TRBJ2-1	CASSPKSTRPEQFF	TGTGCCAGCAGCCCGAAATCGACTAGGCCTGAGCAGTTCTTC
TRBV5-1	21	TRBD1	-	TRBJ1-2	CASSLGLLLVPGQGSSYGYTF	TGCGCCAGCAGCTTGGGTCTGTTATTAGTCCCGGGACAGGGATCTAGCTATGGCTACACCTTC
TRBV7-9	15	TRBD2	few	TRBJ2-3	CASSPRTSGGDTQYF	TGTGCCAGCAGCCCGCGGACTAGCGGTGGAGATACGCAGTATTTT
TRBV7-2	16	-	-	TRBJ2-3	CASSLSGGTSTDTQYF	TGTGCCAGCAGCTTATCTGGCGGGACTAGCACAGATACGCAGTATTTT
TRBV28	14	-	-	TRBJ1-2	CASLPGRRVYGYTF	TGTGCCAGCCTTCCGGGACGGCGGGTCTATGGCTACACCTTC
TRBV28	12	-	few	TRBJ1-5	CASSPSRQPQHF	TGTGCCAGCAGTCCCTCCCGTCAGCCCCAGCATTTT
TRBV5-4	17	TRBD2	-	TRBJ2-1	CASSQTGLAGGYNEQFF	TGCGCCAGCAGCCAAACGGGACTAGCGGGAGGTTACAATGAGCAGTTCTTC
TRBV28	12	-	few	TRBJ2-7	CASSFEGGEQYF	TGTGCCAGCAGTTTCGAAGGGGGCGAGCAGTACTTC
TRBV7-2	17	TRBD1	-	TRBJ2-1	CASSLGWGQKRYNEQFF	TGTGCCAGCAGCTTAGGCTGGGGACAGAAGAGATACAATGAGCAGTTCTTC
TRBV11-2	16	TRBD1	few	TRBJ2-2	CASRQPGTGSTGELFF	TGTGCCAGCAGGCAGCCCGGGACAGGGTCCACCGGGGAGCTGTTTTTT
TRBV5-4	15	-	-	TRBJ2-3	CASSLGRSSTDTQYF	TGTGCCAGCAGCTTGGGTAGATCTAGCACAGATACGCAGTATTTT
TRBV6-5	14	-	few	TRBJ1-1	CASGGRGMNTEAFF	TGTGCCAGCGGAGGGAGGGGGATGAACACTGAAGCTTTCTTT
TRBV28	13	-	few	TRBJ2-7	CASSLPEVREQYF	TGTGCCAGCAGTTTACCAGAAGTCCGGGAGCAGTACTTC
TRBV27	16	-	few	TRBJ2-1	CASSRLDSPWRGEQFF	TGTGCCAGCAGTCGTTTGGACAGCCCCTGGAGGGGTGAGCAGTTCTTC
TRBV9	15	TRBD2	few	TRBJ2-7	CASSPTVAGGYEQYF	TGTGCCAGCAGCCCCACGGTAGCGGGAGGCTACGAGCAGTACTTC
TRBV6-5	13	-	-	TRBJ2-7	CASSGQNDYEQYF	TGTGCCAGCAGTGGACAGAATGACTACGAGCAGTACTTC
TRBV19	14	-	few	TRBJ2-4	CASSITGTKNIQYF	TGTGCCAGTAGTATCACAGGGACCAAAAACATTCAGTACTTC
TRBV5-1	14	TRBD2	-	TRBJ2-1	CASSRGLAGEEQFF	TGCGCCAGCAGCCGGGGACTAGCGGGTGAAGAGCAGTTCTTC
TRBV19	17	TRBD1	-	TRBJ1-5	CASSMDRGSLRYQPQHF	TGTGCCAGTAGTATGGACAGGGGCTCTTTACGGTATCAGCCCCAGCATTTT
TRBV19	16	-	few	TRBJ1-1	CASKGSRGTLNTEAFF	TGTGCCAGTAAGGGATCCCGGGGGACACTGAACACTGAAGCTTTCTTT
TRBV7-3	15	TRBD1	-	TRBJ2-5	CASSPGQAYQETQYF	TGTGCCAGCAGCCCGGGACAGGCGTACCAAGAGACCCAGTACTTC
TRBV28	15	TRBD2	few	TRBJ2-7	CASSLGLAGTYEQYF	TGTGCCAGCAGTTTAGGACTAGCGGGAACCTACGAGCAGTACTTC
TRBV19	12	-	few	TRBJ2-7	CATRGPDYEQYF	TGTGCCACTCGGGGACCGGACTACGAGCAGTACTTC
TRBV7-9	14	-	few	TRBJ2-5	CASSQIGGKETQYF	TGTGCCAGCAGCCAAATTGGGGGTAAAGAGACCCAGTACTTC
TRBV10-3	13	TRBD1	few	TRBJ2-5	CAMGQGARETQYF	TGTGCCATGGGACAGGGGGCGAGGGAGACCCAGTACTTC
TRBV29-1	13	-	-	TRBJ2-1	CSVEYRLYNEQFF	TGCAGCGTTGAATACAGGCTATACAATGAGCAGTTCTTC
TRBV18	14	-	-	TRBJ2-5	CASSPGQPAETQYF	TGTGCCAGCTCACCAGGACAGCCCGCTGAGACCCAGTACTTC
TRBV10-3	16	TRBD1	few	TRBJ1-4	CAISEQRGGAPEKLFF	TGTGCCATCAGTGAACAAAGAGGGGGCGCCCCTGAAAAACTGTTTTTT
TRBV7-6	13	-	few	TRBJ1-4	CASSGLSNEKLFF	TGTGCCAGCAGTGGACTTAGTAATGAAAAACTGTTTTTT
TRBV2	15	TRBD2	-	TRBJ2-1	CASSEARGGYNEQFF	TGTGCCAGCAGTGAAGCGCGGGGGGGCTACAATGAGCAGTTCTTC